The following is a TCR beta chain sequence with its context. This sample was taken from a study of high-grade serous ovarian cancer treatment subgroups. Tumor samples were taken before definitive surgery or chemotherapy. This CDR3 comprises 18 residues. Trimming cost V 2 bases and J 9 bases; bases outside gene matches: 16. Germline CDR1 and CDR2: MNHNS and SASEGT. Assay used: immunoSEQ multiplex PCR; TCRdb lists only in-frame clones, some missing. The table includes about 36,000 clones, around three quarters detected once. This clonotype was sampled from a human donor with high-grade serous ovarian cancer. J is TRBJ2-5 and V is TRBV6-1; TRBD1 agrees at 12 bases. Sample: tumor tissue. CDR3 loop: CASSERDRGQMNRRAQYF. The DNA for the CDR3 is TGTGCCAGCAGTGAAAGGGACAGGGGGCAGATGAATAGAAGGGCCCAGTACTTC.